These 6 T cell receptor beta chains were all obtained from the same sample, sequenced in a study of T cell responses to AZD1222 COVID-19 vaccine. The table came from immunoSEQ multiplex PCR; TCRdb's copy has only in-frame clones and leaves some out. The sample comprises approximately 90,000 clones, over 85% of which are singletons, and around 3% rests with the top ten. The specimen was peripheral blood, collected on day 0 of AZD1222 vaccination. These receptors were collected from an adult in good health.

Notes on this clone: The sample has other DNA sequences that encode this CDR3 too. The V and J genes are TRBV3-1 (or the pseudogene TRBV3-2) and TRBJ1-2; 10 nucleotides agree with TRBD1. Germline V lookup: CDR1 LGHDT, CDR2 YNNKEL (reference sequence). The CDR3 contains 14 residues. The junction had 7 bases not matched to a gene; V was cut back by 4 bases and J by 8 bases. CDR3 region: CASSLRQGAGGYTF. The CDR3 DNA reads as TGTGCCAGCAGCCTTAGACAGGGGGCGGGCGGCTACACCTTC.

The chain couples TRBV15 to TRBJ1-5, with D possibly matching TRBD1 (5 bases). Germline V gives CDR1 LNHNV, CDR2 YYDKDF (reference sequence). The CDR3 is made up of 15 amino acids. V dropped 6 bases and J dropped 0 bases, with 12 bases sitting between them. CDR3: CATRGTEDSNQPQHF. The CDR3 bases are TGTGCCACCAGAGGGACGGAGGATAGCAATCAGCCCCAGCATTTT.

The chain has TRBV7-3 and TRBJ2-1; D is undetermined. V was shortened by 1 base and J by 5 bases, with 6 bases between the two germline ends. The CDR3 extends over 13 amino acids. From germline, CDR1 is SGHTA and CDR2 FQGTGA. The DNA of the CDR3 is TGTGCCAGCAGCTTAAGGCGGAACAATGAGCAGTTCTTC. Translating gives CASSLRRNNEQFF.

The chain links TRBV10-2 to TRBJ2-7; 8 bases are a match to TRBD1. The CDR3 has 13 amino acids. J was trimmed by 4 bases and V by 2 bases; bases with no gene match: 1. The germline V gene has CDR1 WSHSY and CDR2 SAAADI. The CDR3 nucleotides are TGCGCCAGCAGTGAGGACAGGGGTTACGAGCAGTACTTC. Protein sequence: CASSEDRGYEQYF.

V and J are TRBV5-3 and TRBJ1-6; 10 nucleotides agree with TRBD1. Being an ORF, TRBV5-3 has a function that is uncertain. The length of the CDR3 is 16 residues. Trimming at V came to 0 bases and at J to 8 bases, leaving 5 bases not matched to a gene. CDR3 protein: CARSLVGGQGYSPLHF. As DNA, the CDR3 is TGTGCCAGAAGCTTGGTTGGGGGACAGGGGTATTCACCCCTCCACTTT.

This chain connects TRBV2 to TRBJ1-4; 11 bases agree with TRBD1. The CDR3 length is 15 residues. Per the germline V gene, CDR1 is SNHLY and CDR2 is FYNNEI. V gave up 5 bases and J gave up 7 bases; unmatched junction bases: 6. CDR3 DNA sequence: TGTGCCAGCAGTCCGGACAGGGGGCTTGGTGAAAAACTGTTTTTT. It encodes CASSPDRGLGEKLFF.